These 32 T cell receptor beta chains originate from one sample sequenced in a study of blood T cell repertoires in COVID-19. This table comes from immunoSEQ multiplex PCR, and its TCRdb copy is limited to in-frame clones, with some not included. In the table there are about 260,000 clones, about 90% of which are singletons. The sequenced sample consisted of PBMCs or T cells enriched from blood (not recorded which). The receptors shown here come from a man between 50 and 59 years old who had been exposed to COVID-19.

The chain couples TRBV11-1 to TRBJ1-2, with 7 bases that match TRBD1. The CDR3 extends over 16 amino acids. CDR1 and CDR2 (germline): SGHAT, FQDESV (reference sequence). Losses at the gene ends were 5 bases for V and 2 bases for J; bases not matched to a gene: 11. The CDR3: CASSITTGTANYGYTF. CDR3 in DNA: TGTGCCAGCAGCATAACAACGGGGACAGCGAACTATGGCTACACCTTC.

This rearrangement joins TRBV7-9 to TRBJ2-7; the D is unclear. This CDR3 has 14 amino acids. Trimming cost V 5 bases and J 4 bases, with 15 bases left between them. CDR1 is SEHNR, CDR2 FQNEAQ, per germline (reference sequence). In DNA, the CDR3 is TGTGCCAGCAGCCCCCCCGGGTTGTGGTACGAGCAGTACTTC. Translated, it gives CASSPPGLWYEQYF.

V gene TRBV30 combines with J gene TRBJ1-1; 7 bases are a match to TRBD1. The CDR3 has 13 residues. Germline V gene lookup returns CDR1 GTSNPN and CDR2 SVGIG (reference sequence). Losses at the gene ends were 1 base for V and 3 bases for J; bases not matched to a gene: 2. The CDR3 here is CAWSAGGYTEAFF. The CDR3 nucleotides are TGTGCCTGGAGTGCAGGGGGTTACACTGAAGCTTTCTTT. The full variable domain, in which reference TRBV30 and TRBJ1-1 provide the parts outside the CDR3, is SQTIHQWPATLVQPVGSPLSLECTVEGTSNPNLYWYRQAAGRGLQLLFYSVGIGQISSEVPQNLSASRPQDRQFILSSKKLLLSDSGFYLCAWSAGGYTEAFFGQGTRLTVV.

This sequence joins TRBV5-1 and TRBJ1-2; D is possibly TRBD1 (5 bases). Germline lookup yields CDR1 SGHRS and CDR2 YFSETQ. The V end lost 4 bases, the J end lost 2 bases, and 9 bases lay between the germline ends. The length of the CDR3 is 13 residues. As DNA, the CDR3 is TGCGCCAGCAGCCGGGGGGAAAACTATGGCTACACCTTC. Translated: CASSRGENYGYTF.

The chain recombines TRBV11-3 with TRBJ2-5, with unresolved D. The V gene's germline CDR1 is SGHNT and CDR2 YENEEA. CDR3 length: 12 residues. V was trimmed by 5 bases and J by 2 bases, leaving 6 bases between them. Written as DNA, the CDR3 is TGTGCCAGCAGCGCGCTACAAGAGACCCAGTACTTC. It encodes CASSALQETQYF.

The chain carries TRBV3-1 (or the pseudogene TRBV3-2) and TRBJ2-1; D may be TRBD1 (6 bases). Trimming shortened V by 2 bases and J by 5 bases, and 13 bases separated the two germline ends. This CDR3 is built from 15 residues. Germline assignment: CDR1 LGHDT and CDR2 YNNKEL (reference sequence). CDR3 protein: CASSQRDTKNNEQFF. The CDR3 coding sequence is TGTGCCAGCAGCCAACGGGACACGAAAAACAATGAGCAGTTCTTC.

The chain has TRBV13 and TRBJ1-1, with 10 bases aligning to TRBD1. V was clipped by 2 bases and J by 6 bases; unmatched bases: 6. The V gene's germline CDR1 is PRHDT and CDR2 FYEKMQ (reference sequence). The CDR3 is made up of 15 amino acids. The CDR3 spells CASSLWDRGVAEAFF. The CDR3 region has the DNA TGTGCCAGCAGCTTATGGGACAGGGGTGTTGCTGAAGCTTTCTTT.

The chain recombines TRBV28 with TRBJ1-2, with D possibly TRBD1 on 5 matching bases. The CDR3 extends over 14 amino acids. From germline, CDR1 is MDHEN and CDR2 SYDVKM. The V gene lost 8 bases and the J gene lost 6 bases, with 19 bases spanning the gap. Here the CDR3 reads CASHPRWGGHGYTF. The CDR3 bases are TGTGCCAGCCATCCTAGGTGGGGCGGTCATGGCTACACCTTC.

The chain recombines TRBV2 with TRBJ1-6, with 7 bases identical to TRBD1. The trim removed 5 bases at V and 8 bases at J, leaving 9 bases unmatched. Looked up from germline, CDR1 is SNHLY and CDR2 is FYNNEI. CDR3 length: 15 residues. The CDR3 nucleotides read TGTGCCAGCAGTCCACCGACAGGGTGGTATTCACCCCTCCACTTT. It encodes CASSPPTGWYSPLHF.

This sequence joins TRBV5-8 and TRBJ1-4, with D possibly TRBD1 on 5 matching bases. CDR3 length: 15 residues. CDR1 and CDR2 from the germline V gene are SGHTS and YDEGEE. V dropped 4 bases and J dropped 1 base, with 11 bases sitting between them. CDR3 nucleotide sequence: TGTGCCAGCAGCCAGAGCGGGGGAACTAATGAAAAACTGTTTTTT. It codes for CASSQSGGTNEKLFF.

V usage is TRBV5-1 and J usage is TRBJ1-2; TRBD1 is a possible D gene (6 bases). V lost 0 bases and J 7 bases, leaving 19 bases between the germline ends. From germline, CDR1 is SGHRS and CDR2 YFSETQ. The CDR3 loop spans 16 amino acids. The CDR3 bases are TGCGCCAGCAGCTTGGGATTCTCCGGGGGGCGCGGTGGCTACACCTTC. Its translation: CASSLGFSGGRGGYTF.

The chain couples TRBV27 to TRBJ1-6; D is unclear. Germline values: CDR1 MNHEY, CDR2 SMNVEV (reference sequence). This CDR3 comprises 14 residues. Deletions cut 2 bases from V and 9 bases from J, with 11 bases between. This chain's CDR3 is CASSLEGNSSPLHF. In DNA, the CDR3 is TGTGCCAGCAGTTTAGAGGGTAACAGTTCACCCCTCCACTTT.

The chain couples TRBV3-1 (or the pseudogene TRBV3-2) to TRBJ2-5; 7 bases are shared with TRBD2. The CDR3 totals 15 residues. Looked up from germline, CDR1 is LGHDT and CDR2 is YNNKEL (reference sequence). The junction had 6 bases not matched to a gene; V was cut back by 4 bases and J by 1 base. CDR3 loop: CASSPSGVTQETQYF. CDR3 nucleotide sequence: TGTGCCAGCAGCCCCAGCGGGGTGACCCAAGAGACCCAGTACTTC.

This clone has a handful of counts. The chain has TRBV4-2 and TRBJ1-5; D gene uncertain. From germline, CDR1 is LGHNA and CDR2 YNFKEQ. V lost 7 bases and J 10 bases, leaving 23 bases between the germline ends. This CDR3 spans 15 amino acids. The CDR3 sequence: CASTSDRTDGRPQHF. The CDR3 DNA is TGTGCCAGCACTTCGGATCGCACAGACGGTCGCCCCCAGCATTTT.

The CDR3 protein is CASSGTGYEKLFF. The CDR3 coding sequence is TGTGCCAGCAGTGGGACAGGGTACGAAAAACTGTTTTTT. The genes are TRBV2 and TRBJ1-4; 8 bases agree with TRBD1. This CDR3 is built from 13 residues. Germline V gene data show CDR1 as SNHLY and CDR2 as FYNNEI. Unmatched junction bases numbered 3, after V lost 4 bases and J lost 8 bases.

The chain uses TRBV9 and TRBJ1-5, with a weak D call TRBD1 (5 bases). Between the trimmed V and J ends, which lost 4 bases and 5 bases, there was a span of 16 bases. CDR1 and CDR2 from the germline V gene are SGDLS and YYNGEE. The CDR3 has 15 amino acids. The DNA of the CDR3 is TGTGCCAGCAGCCCCCGTGCTACAGGTGATCAGCCCCAGCATTTT. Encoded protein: CASSPRATGDQPQHF.

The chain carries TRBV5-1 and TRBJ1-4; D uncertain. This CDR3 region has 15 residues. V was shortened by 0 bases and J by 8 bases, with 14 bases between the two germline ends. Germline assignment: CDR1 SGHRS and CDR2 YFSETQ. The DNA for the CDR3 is TGCGCCAGCAGCTTGGGTCAGGACCGCGGGGAAAAACTGTTTTTT. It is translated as CASSLGQDRGEKLFF.

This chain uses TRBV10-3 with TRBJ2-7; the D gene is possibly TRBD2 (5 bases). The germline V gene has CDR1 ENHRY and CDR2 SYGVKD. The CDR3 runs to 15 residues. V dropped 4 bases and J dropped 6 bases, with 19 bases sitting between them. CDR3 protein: CAISGPSGLRSEQYF. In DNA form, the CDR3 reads TGTGCCATCAGTGGACCCAGCGGCCTCAGATCCGAGCAGTACTTC.

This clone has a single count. In DNA, the CDR3 is TGTGCCAGCAGCTTCTCTAGCGGGAGGGACACCGGGGAGCTGTTTTTT. Protein product: CASSFSSGRDTGELFF. The chain joins TRBV7-9 to TRBJ2-2, with 12 positions matching TRBD2. V lost 3 bases and J lost 3; bases outside the gene matches: 2. Germline CDR1 reads SEHNR; CDR2 reads FQNEAQ (reference sequence). This CDR3 is built from 16 residues.

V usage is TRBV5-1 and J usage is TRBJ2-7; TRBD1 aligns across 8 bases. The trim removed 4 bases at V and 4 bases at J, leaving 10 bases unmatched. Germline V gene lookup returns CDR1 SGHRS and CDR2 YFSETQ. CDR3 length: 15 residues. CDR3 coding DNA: TGCGCCAGCAGCCTAGGACAGGGCCGGGGGTACGAGCAGTACTTC. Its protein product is CASSLGQGRGYEQYF.

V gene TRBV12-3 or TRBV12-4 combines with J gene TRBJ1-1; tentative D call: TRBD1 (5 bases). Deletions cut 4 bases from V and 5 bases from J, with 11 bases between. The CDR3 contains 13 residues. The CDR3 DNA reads TGTGCCAGCAGTTCACGGGAGGGGACTGAAGCTTTCTTT. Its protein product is CASSSREGTEAFF.

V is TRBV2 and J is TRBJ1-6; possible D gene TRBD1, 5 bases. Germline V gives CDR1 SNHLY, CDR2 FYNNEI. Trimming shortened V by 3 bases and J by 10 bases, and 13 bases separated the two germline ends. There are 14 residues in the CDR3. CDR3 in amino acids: CASSDYSGLSPLHF. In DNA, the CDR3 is TGTGCCAGCAGTGACTACTCAGGGCTCTCACCCCTCCACTTT.

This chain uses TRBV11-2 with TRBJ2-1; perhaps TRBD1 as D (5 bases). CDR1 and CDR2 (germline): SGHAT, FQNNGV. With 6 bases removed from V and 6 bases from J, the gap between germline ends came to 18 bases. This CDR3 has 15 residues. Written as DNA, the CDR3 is TGTGCCAGCAGGTTGCTGGCACAGGCGATCAATGAGCAGTTCTTC. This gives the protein CASRLLAQAINEQFF.

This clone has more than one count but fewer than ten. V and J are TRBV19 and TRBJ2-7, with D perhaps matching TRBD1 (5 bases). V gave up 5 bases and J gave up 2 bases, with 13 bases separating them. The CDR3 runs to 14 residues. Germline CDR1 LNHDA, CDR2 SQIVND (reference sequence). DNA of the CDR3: TGTGCCAGTAGTGAAGGGGCGGTTCCCTACGAGCAGTACTTC. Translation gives CASSEGAVPYEQYF.

The CDR3 region is CASSSVLAAPRDTQYF. CDR3 nucleotide sequence: TGCGCCAGCAGCTCCGTACTAGCCGCCCCGCGGGATACGCAGTATTTT. This chain connects TRBV5-1 to TRBJ2-3; perhaps TRBD2 as D (6 bases). Germline V gene sequence: CDR1 SGHRS, CDR2 YFSETQ. The CDR3 loop spans 16 amino acids. The V end was cut by 3 bases, the J end by 6 bases, with 20 bases between. Variable domain in full (rest from reference TRBV5-1 and TRBJ2-3): KAGVTQTPRYLIKTRGQQVTLSCSPISGHRSVSWYQQTPGQGLQFLFEYFSETQRNKGNFPGRFSGRQFSNSRSEMNVSTLELGDSALYLCASSSVLAAPRDTQYFGPGTRLTVL.

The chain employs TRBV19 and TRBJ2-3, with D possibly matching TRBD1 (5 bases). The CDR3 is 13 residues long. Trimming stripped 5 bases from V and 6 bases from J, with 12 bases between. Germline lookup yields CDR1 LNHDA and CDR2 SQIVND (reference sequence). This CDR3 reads CASSSTAGDTQYF. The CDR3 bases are TGTGCCAGTAGTTCTACAGCAGGGGATACGCAGTATTTT.

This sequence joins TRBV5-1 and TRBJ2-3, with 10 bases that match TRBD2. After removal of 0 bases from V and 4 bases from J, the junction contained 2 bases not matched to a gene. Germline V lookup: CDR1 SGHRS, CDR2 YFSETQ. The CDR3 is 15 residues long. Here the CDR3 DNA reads TGCGCCAGCAGCTTGGGAGCGGGGGGGCCAGATACGCAGTATTTT. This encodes CASSLGAGGPDTQYF. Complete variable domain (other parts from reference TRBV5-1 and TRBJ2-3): KAGVTQTPRYLIKTRGQQVTLSCSPISGHRSVSWYQQTPGQGLQFLFEYFSETQRNKGNFPGRFSGRQFSNSRSEMNVSTLELGDSALYLCASSLGAGGPDTQYFGPGTRLTVL.

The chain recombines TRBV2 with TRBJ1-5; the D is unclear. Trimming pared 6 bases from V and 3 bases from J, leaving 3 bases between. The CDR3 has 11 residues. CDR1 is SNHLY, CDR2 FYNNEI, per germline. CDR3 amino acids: CASSINQPQHF. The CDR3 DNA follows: TGTGCCAGCAGCATCAATCAGCCCCAGCATTTT.

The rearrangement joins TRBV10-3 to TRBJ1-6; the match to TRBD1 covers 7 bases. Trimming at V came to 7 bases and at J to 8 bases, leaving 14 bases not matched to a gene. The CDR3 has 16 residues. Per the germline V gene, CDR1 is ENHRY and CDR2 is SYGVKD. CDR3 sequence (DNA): TGTGCCATCAATTCAAAAAGGGGGCAGTGGGATTCACCCCTCCACTTT. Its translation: CAINSKRGQWDSPLHF.

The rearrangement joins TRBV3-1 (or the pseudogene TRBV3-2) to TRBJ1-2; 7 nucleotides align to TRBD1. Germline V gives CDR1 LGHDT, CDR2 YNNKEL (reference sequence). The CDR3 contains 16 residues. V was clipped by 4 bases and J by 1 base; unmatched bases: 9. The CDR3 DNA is TGTGCCAGCAGCCTCGCCAGGGGGAAGTATAACTATGGCTACACCTTC. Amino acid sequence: CASSLARGKYNYGYTF.

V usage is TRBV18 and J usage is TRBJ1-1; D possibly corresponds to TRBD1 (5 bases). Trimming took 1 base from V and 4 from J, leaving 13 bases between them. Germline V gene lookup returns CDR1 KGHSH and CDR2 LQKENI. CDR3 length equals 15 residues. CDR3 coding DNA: TGTGCCAGCTCACCACTACGGGGGTCCGGCACTGAAGCTTTCTTT. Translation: CASSPLRGSGTEAFF.

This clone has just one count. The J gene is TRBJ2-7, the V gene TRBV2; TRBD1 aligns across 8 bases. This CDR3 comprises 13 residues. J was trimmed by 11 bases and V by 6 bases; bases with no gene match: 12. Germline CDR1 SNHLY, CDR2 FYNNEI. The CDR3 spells CASSPFGQGDKYF. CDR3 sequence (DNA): TGTGCCAGCAGCCCTTTCGGACAGGGTGATAAGTACTTC.